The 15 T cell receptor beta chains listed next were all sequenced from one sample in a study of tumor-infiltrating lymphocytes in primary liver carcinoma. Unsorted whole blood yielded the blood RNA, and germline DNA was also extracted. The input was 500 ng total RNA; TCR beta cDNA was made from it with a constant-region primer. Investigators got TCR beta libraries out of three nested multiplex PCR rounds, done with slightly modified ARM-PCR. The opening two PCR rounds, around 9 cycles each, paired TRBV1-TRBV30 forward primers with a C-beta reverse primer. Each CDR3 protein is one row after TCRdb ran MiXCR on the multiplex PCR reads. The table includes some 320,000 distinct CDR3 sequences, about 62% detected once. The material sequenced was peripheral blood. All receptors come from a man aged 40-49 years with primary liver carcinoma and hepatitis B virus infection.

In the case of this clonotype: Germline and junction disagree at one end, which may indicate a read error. This CDR3 reads CASNSGIAGNELFF. For the CDR3, the DNA is TGTGCCAGCAATAGCGGAATCGCAGGCAATGAGCTGTTCTTC. This chain connects TRBV11-1 to TRBJ2-1, with D perhaps matching TRBD2 (6 bases). This CDR3 comprises 14 residues. Germline V gene data show CDR1 as SGHAT and CDR2 as FQDESV (reference sequence).

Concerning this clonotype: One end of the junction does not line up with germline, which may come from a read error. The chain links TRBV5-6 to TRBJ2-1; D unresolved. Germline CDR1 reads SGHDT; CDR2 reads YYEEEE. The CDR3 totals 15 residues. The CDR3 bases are TGTGCCAGTTTCTTCAACCCAAGCTCCTACACTGAGCAGTTCTTC. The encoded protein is CASFFNPSSYTEQFF.

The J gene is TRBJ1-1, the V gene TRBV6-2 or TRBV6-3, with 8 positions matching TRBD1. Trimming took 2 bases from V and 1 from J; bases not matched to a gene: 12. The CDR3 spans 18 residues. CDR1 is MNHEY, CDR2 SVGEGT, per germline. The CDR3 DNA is TGTGCCAGCAGTTACATGGGGAATGGGACAGGCTGGAACACTGAAGCTTTCTTT. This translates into CASSYMGNGTGWNTEAFF.

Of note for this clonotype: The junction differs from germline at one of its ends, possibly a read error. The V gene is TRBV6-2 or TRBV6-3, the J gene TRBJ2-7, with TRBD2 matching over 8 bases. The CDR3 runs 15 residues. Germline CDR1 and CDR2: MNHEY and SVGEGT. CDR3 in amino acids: CASSRTPGTSVEQCF. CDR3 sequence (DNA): TGTGCCAGCAGTCGCACACCCGGGACTAGTGTCGAGCAGTGCTTC.

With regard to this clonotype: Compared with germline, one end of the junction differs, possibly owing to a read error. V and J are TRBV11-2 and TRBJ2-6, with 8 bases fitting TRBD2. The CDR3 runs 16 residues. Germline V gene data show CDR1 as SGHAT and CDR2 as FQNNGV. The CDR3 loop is CASTLGPTGGANVLAF. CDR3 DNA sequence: TGTGCCAGCACCCTGGGTCCAACCGGGGGGGCCAACGTCCTGGCTTTC.

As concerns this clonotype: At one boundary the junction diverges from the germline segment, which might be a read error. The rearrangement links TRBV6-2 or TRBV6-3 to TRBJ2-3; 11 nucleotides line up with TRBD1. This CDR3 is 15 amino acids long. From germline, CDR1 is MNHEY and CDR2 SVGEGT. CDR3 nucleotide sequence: TGTACCAGCAGGCAACCGGGACAGGGGGTTGCTACGCATTATTTT. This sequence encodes CTSRQPGQGVATHYF.

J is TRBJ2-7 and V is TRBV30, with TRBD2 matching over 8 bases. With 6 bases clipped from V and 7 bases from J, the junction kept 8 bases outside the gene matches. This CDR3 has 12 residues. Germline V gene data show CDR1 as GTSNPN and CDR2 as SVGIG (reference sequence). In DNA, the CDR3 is TGTGCCTGCACCCGGACGGGAGGGGAGCAGTACTTC. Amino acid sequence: CACTRTGGEQYF.

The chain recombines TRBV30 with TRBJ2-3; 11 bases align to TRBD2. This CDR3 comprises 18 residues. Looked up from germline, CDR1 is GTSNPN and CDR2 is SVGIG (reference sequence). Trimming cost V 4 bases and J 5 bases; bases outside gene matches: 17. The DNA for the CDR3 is TGTGCCTGGACCCTGAGAGGTCCGGGACTAGCGGACAAAGATACGCAGTATTTT. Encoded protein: CAWTLRGPGLADKDTQYF.

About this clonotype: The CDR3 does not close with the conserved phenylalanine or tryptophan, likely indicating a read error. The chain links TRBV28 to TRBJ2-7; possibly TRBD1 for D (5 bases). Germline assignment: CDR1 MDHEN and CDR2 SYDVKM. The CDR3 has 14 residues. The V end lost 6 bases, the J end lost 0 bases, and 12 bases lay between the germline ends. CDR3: CASRIQGSSYEQYS. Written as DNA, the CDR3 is TGTGCCAGCAGGATCCAGGGTTCCTCCTACGAGCAGTACTCC.

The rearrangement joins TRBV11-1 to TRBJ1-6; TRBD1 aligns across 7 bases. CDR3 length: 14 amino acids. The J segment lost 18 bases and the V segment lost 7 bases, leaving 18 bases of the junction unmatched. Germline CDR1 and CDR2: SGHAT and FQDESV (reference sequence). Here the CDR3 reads CASNRQGDNSPPHF. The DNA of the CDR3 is TGTGCCAGCAACAGACAGGGTGATAATTCACCTCCCCACTTT.

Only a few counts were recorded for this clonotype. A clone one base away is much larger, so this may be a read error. CDR3 DNA: TGTGCCAACAGTTTGAGTGAGCAGGGGAACACTGAAGCTTTCTTT. Its translation: CANSLSEQGNTEAFF. The rearrangement uses TRBV12-3 or TRBV12-4 and TRBJ1-1; a possible D gene is TRBD1 (5 bases). This CDR3 has 15 residues.

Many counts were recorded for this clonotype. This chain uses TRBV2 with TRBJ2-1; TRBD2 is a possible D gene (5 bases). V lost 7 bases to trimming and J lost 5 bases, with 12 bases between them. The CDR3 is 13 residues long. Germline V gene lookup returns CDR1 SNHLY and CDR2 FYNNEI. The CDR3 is CASTPFGDNEQFF. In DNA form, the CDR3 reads TGTGCCAGCACCCCTTTCGGGGACAATGAGCAGTTCTTC.

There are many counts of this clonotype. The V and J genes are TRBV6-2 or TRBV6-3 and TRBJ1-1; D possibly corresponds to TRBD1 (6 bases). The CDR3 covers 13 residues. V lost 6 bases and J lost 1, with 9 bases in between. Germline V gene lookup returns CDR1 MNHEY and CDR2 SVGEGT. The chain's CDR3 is CASREQGNTEAFF. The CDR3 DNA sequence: TGTGCCAGCAGGGAACAGGGGAACACTGAAGCTTTCTTT.

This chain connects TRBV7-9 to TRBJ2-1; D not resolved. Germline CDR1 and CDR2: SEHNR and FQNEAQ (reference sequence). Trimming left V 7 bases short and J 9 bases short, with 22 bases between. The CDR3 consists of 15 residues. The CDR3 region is CASNSTVGLPAEQFF. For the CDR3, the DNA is TGTGCCAGCAACTCTACTGTGGGCCTCCCTGCTGAGCAGTTCTTC.

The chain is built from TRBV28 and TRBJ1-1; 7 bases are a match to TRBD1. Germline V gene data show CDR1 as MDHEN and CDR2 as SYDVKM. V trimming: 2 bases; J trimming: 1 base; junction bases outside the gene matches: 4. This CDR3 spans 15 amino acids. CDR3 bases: TGTGCCAGCAGTTTACAGGGGGGGGGGAACACTGAAGCTTTCTTT. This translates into CASSLQGGGNTEAFF.